This T cell receptor (beta chain) originates from a study of T-cell memory formation after mild COVID-19. Study outcomes and limitations: The finding that pre-infection memory included some responding clones suggested that cross-reactive memory joined. Clones shrinking between day 15 and 85 showed a balanced CD4/CD8 split, and those that grew later tilted toward CD4+. CD4+ contracting clones lay mainly in CM and EM, CD8+ ones in EMRA.

The authors produced TCR alpha and TCR beta cDNA libraries with sample barcodes and UMIs by 5'RACE using constant-segment primers. TCRdb redid the calling of the 5' RACE reads with MiXCR, one entry per CDR3 protein. The data show 300,000 to 400,000 distinct CDR3 sequences, approximately 15% seen once. Notes on this clonotype: The antigen is unknown.

Trimming cost V 2 bases and J 4 bases; bases outside gene matches: 10. The CDR3 is 16 amino acids. The germline CDR1 and CDR2 sequences are SGHKS and YYEKEE (reference sequence). V is TRBV5-5 and J is TRBJ2-5, with 8 bases identical to TRBD2. This receptor was taken from a man aged 18 to 30 who had mild COVID-19 (a few samples of this study predate the infection). Cell type and time point are not known. Sequencing used PBMCs or a T cell subset sorted from them (not recorded which). The CDR3: CASSLNGGARTETQYF. The CDR3 DNA sequence: TGTGCCAGCAGCTTAAACGGGGGGGCACGAACAGAGACCCAGTACTTC.